Shown below are 23 T cell receptor beta chains from a single sample sequenced in a study of OX40 agonist ivuxolimab in advanced cancers. Clones were read by immunoSEQ multiplex PCR, and TCRdb kept only the in-frame ones, dropping some. The table lists 50,000 to 75,000 clones, roughly 92% of them singletons. The specimen comprised CD4+ or CD8+ T cells sorted from blood, sampled in a trial of the OX40 agonist ivuxolimab. The receptor set was obtained from an adult with an advanced solid tumor such as melanoma, head and neck, liver or kidney cancer.

CDR3 loop: CASSPSHNPYEQYF. CDR3 DNA sequence: TGTGCCAGCAGCCCATCCCATAACCCCTACGAGCAGTACTTC. The chain uses TRBV7-9 and TRBJ2-7; no firm D call. The CDR3 length is 14 residues. Trimming took 5 bases from V and 2 from J, leaving 13 bases between them. CDR1 and CDR2 from the germline V gene are SEHNR and FQNEAQ (reference sequence).

V is TRBV25-1 and J is TRBJ1-1, with D unresolved. Trimming removed 3 bases from V and 1 base from J, with 9 bases in between. This CDR3 has 14 residues. Germline CDR1 MGHDK, CDR2 SYGVNS. CDR3: CASSDSGRNTEAFF. The CDR3, as DNA: TGTGCCAGCAGTGACTCTGGACGGAACACTGAAGCTTTCTTT.

The CDR3 here is CASSESRQARYGYTF. CDR3 in DNA: TGCGCCAGCAGTGAGAGTCGTCAGGCTCGGTATGGCTACACCTTC. The rearrangement uses TRBV10-2 and TRBJ1-2; no clear D gene. Trimming shortened V by 2 bases and J by 5 bases, and 15 bases separated the two germline ends. The CDR3 runs 15 residues. Germline CDR1 WSHSY, CDR2 SAAADI.

This clone was counted only a few times. The chain employs TRBV27 and TRBJ1-5; possible D gene TRBD1, 5 bases. Germline loops: CDR1 MNHEY, CDR2 SMNVEV (reference sequence). The CDR3 is 13 amino acids. The ends were cut back, 3 bases at V and 7 bases at J, with 10 bases in the middle. The CDR3 protein is CASSFDSRQPQHF. The CDR3 DNA is TGTGCCAGCAGTTTTGACAGCAGGCAGCCCCAGCATTTT.

The chain carries TRBV6-6 and TRBJ1-1; 7 nucleotides line up with TRBD1. Trimming took 4 bases from V and 10 from J; bases not matched to a gene: 9. Germline-derived CDR1 and CDR2 are MNHNY and SVGAGI (reference sequence). This CDR3 comprises 13 residues. In nucleotides, the CDR3 is TGTGCCAGCAGTTCCCTACAGGGGAGGCGAGCTTTCTTT. It is translated as CASSSLQGRRAFF.

The rearrangement uses TRBV10-1 and TRBJ2-3; 8 nucleotides line up with TRBD1. Germline trimming cut 4 bases from V and 5 bases from J; bases unmatched to any gene: 8. The CDR3 covers 15 residues. Per the germline V gene, CDR1 is WNHNN and CDR2 is SYGVQD (reference sequence). The CDR3 bases are TGCGCCAGCAGTGGCCAGGGGGCAGAACAAGATACGCAGTATTTT. Protein: CASSGQGAEQDTQYF.

In nucleotides, the CDR3 is TGTGCCAGCAGCTTCCCCGGGACAGGGAAGAGGGGGGATTCACCCCTCCACTTT. This sequence encodes CASSFPGTGKRGDSPLHF. The chain uses TRBV11-3 and TRBJ1-6; 9 bases line up with TRBD1. The CDR3 consists of 18 residues. CDR1 SGHNT and CDR2 YENEEA come from the germline V gene. Trimming removed 3 bases from V and 8 bases from J; junction bases left unmatched: 14.

The chain uses TRBV7-6 and TRBJ2-7, with D unresolved. Germline V gives CDR1 SGHVS, CDR2 FNYEAQ. V lost 1 base and J 5 bases, leaving 6 bases between the germline ends. The CDR3 has 12 amino acids. The DNA of the CDR3 is TGTGCCAGCAGCTTAGAGTTAGACGAGCAGTACTTC. Translated: CASSLELDEQYF.

The chain is built from TRBV9 and TRBJ2-2; D call uncertain. The V gene lost 0 bases and the J gene lost 4 bases, with 7 bases spanning the gap. The CDR3 loop spans 14 amino acids. Germline assignment: CDR1 SGDLS and CDR2 YYNGEE. CDR3 nucleotide sequence: TGTGCCAGCAGCGTAGTACAGAGCACCGGGGAGCTGTTTTTT. It translates to CASSVVQSTGELFF. The full variable domain, completed using reference TRBV9 and TRBJ2-2, is DSGVTQTPKHLITATGQRVTLRCSPRSGDLSVYWYQQSLDQGLQFLIQYYNGEERAKGNILERFSAQQFPDLHSELNLSSLELGDSALYFCASSVVQSTGELFFGEGSRLTVL.

This clone was observed a single time. The chain links TRBV7-9 to TRBJ1-1, with D uncertain. The CDR3 is made up of 14 amino acids. V lost 3 bases to trimming and J lost 0 bases, with 8 bases between them. Germline CDR1 SEHNR, CDR2 FQNEAQ (reference sequence). CDR3: CASSFRAMNTEAFF. DNA for the CDR3: TGTGCCAGCAGCTTTAGAGCCATGAACACTGAAGCTTTCTTT.

The V call is TRBV2, the J call TRBJ1-6, with D maybe TRBD1 (6 bases). The V gene's germline CDR1 is SNHLY and CDR2 FYNNEI. V shed 5 bases and J shed 0 bases, with 14 bases lying between them. The CDR3 contains 17 residues. As DNA, the CDR3 is TGTGCCAGCAGTCCCCAAGGGGGGAGCTCCTATAATTCACCCCTCCACTTT. It codes for CASSPQGGSSYNSPLHF.

This clone is a singleton in its sample. The chain carries TRBV11-2 and TRBJ1-1; D unclear. The CDR3 is 13 amino acids. V lost 6 bases to trimming and J lost 3 bases, with 11 bases between them. The V gene's germline CDR1 is SGHAT and CDR2 FQNNGV. The DNA for the CDR3 is TGTGCCAGCAGTTCAATCCCCGACACTGAAGCTTTCTTT. Encoded protein: CASSSIPDTEAFF.

The J gene is TRBJ2-5, the V gene TRBV15; 7 nucleotides line up with TRBD1. V lost 0 bases to trimming and J lost 6 bases; unmatched junction nucleotides: 13. Germline lookup yields CDR1 LNHNV and CDR2 YYDKDF (reference sequence). The CDR3 is 17 residues long. The CDR3 region is CATSRDLSEGARKTQYF. The CDR3 nucleotides are TGTGCCACCAGCAGAGATCTGTCCGAGGGGGCGAGGAAGACCCAGTACTTC.

V usage is TRBV19 and J usage is TRBJ2-1; D might be TRBD1 or TRBD2, each matching 5 bases. Germline CDR1 LNHDA, CDR2 SQIVND (reference sequence). Trimming took 5 bases from V and 5 from J, leaving 13 bases between them. The CDR3 runs to 14 residues. The CDR3 protein is CASSLLGRNNEQFF. In DNA, the CDR3 is TGTGCCAGTAGTCTCTTGGGACGAAACAATGAGCAGTTCTTC.

The chain links TRBV27 to TRBJ1-4; D remains ambiguous. Trimming took 2 bases from V and 4 from J, leaving 8 bases between them. The CDR3 is made up of 14 amino acids. The germline gives CDR1 MNHEY, CDR2 SMNVEV (reference sequence). The CDR3 region has the DNA TGTGCCAGCAGTTTACGACGGCTTAATGAAAAACTGTTTTTT. Translating gives CASSLRRLNEKLFF.

In regard to this clone: The CDR3 ends on some other residue instead of the conserved phenylalanine or tryptophan, so this is likely a read error. The chain carries TRBV27 and TRBJ1-1; tentatively, D is TRBD1 (6 bases). The CDR3 sequence is 13 residues long. Germline values: CDR1 MNHEY, CDR2 SMNVEV (reference sequence). Trimming removed 4 bases at V and 5 bases at J, with 11 bases between. CDR3 protein: CASSYRVGTEAFL. The CDR3 nucleotides read TGTGCCAGCAGTTACAGGGTAGGGACTGAAGCTTTCCTT.

The V and J genes are TRBV2 and TRBJ2-5; D unresolved. This CDR3 spans 13 amino acids. V was pared by 7 bases and J by 0 bases, with 9 bases between. CDR1 and CDR2 (germline): SNHLY, FYNNEI. The chain's CDR3 is CASIMTHQETQYF. The CDR3 nucleotides read TGTGCCAGCATTATGACACACCAAGAGACCCAGTACTTC.

The V and J genes are TRBV7-9 and TRBJ1-2; the D is unclear. With 6 bases removed from V and 4 bases from J, the gap between germline ends came to 15 bases. Germline V lookup: CDR1 SEHNR, CDR2 FQNEAQ (reference sequence). The CDR3 spans 14 residues. The CDR3 sequence is CASSLNKVSYGYTF. The CDR3 DNA is TGTGCCAGCAGTCTAAACAAGGTGTCCTATGGCTACACCTTC.

The rearrangement links TRBV5-1 to TRBJ1-4; D uncertain. V was shortened by 5 bases and J by 6 bases, with 14 bases between the two germline ends. The CDR3 has 14 amino acids. Germline assignment: CDR1 SGHRS and CDR2 YFSETQ. Here the CDR3 reads CASSPLPEDEKLFF. In DNA form, the CDR3 reads TGCGCCAGCAGTCCCCTCCCGGAGGATGAAAAACTGTTTTTT.

The chain employs TRBV9 and TRBJ2-5, with 10 positions matching TRBD2. Germline trimming cut 0 bases from V and 5 bases from J; bases unmatched to any gene: 4. The CDR3 is made up of 15 amino acids. Germline assignment: CDR1 SGDLS and CDR2 YYNGEE. The CDR3 region has the DNA TGTGCCAGCAGCGTAGTCGGGACTAGCGCGGAGACCCAGTACTTC. Its translation: CASSVVGTSAETQYF.

V is TRBV5-8 and J is TRBJ2-3; D ambiguous. Trimming removed 0 bases at V and 2 bases at J, with 4 bases between. The V gene's germline CDR1 is SGHTS and CDR2 YDEGEE. This CDR3 is built from 13 residues. The CDR3 is CASSLAPTDTQYF. The CDR3 region has the DNA TGTGCCAGCAGCTTGGCCCCCACAGATACGCAGTATTTT.

The chain is built from TRBV28 and TRBJ2-2, with TRBD1 as a possible D gene (6 bases). Trimming took off 4 bases at V and 6 bases at J, with 15 bases between the two ends. This CDR3 is built from 15 residues. In germline, CDR1 is MDHEN, CDR2 SYDVKM. For the CDR3, the DNA is TGTGCCAGCAGTTGGGACGCACAGGGATCCGGGGAGCTGTTTTTT. This sequence encodes CASSWDAQGSGELFF.

The gene calls are TRBV11-2 and TRBJ1-2; possibly TRBD1 for D (6 bases). The CDR3 is made up of 16 amino acids. From germline, CDR1 is SGHAT and CDR2 FQNNGV. The V end was cut by 5 bases, the J end by 6 bases, with 22 bases between. This CDR3 is CASSPEAGVYWDGYTF. CDR3 nucleotide sequence: TGTGCCAGCAGCCCCGAAGCAGGGGTATATTGGGATGGCTACACCTTC.